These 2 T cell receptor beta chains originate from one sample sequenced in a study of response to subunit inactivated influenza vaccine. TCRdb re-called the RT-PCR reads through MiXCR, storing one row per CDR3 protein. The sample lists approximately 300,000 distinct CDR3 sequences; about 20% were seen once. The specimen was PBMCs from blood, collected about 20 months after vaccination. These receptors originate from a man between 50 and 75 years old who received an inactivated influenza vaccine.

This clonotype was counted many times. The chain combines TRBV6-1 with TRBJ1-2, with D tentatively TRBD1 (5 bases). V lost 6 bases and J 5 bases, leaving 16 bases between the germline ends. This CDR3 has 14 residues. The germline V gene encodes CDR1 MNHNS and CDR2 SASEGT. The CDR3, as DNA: TGTGCCAGCAGCCCCGGGACCGGGTTTTATGGCTACACCTTC. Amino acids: CASSPGTGFYGYTF.

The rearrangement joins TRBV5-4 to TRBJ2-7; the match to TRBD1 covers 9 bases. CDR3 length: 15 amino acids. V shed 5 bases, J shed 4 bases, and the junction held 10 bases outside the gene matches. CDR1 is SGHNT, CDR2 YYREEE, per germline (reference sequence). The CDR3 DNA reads TGTGCCAGCAGTCTGCCGGGACAGGGAGTGTACGAGCAGTACTTC. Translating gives CASSLPGQGVYEQYF. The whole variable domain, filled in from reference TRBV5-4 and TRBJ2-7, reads ETGVTQSPTHLIKTRGQQVTLRCSSQSGHNTVSWYQQALGQGPQFIFQYYREEENGRGNFPPRFSGLQFPNYSSELNVNALELDDSALYLCASSLPGQGVYEQYFGPGTRLTVT.